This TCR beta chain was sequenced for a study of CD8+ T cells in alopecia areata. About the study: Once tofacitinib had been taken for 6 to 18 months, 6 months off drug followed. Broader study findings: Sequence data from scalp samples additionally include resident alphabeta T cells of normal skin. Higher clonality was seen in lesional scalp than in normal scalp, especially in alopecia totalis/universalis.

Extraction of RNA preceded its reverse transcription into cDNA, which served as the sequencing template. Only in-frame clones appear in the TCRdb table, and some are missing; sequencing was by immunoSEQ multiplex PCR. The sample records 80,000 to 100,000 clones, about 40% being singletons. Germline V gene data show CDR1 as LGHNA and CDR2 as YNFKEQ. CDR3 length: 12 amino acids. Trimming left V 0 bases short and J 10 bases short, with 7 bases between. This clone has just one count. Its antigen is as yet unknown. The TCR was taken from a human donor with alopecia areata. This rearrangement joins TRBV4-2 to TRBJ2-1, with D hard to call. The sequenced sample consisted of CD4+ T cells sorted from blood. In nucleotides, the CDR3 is TGTGCCAGCAGCCAAGATATAACAGAGCAGTTCTTC. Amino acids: CASSQDITEQFF.